The present TCR beta chain was sequenced within a study of T-cell memory formation after mild COVID-19. Study overall: TCR clusters mostly belonged to single donors. General study points: The CD4+ clones that contracted clustered mainly within CM and EM, and the CD8+ clones concentrated in EMRA. There was a balanced CD4/CD8 profile in clones contracting day 15 to 85, and later expanders leaned CD4+. The finding that pre-infection memory included some responding clones suggested that cross-reactive memory joined.

TCRdb analysed the 5' RACE reads with MiXCR anew, one entry per CDR3 protein. The profile covers under 250,000 distinct CDR3 sequences, with 15% appearing a single time and around 2.2% taken by the ten largest. A note on this clonotype: No antigen is known for it.

Trimming shortened V by 5 bases and J by 4 bases, and 9 bases separated the two germline ends. Germline values: CDR1 SQVTM, CDR2 ANQGSEA. CDR3 size: 12 residues. The chain couples TRBV29-1 to TRBJ2-1; D is uncertain. Sequencing was done on a sample of PBMCs or a T cell subset sorted from them (not recorded which). The origin of this receptor is an adult woman who had mild COVID-19 (a few samples of this study predate the infection). Cell type and time point are not known. CDR3 nucleotide sequence: TGCAGCGTTAAGGACGGGTACAATGAGCAGTTCTTC. Amino acid sequence: CSVKDGYNEQFF.